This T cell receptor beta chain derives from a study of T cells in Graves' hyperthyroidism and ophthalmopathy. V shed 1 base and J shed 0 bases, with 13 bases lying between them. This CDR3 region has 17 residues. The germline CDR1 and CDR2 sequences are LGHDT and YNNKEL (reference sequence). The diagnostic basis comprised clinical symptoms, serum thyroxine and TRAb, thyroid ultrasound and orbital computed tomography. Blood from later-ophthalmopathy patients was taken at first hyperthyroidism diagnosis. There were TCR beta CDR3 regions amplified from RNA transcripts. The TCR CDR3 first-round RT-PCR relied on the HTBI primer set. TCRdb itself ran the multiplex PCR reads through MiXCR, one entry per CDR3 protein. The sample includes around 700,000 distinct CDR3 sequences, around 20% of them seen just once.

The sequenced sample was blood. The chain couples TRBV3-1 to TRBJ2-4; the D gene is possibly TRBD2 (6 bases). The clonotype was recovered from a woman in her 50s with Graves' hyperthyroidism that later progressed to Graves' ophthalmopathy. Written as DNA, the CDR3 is TGTGCCAGCAGCCAAGTAGTGGAGGGGATAGCCAAAAACATTCAGTACTTC. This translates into CASSQVVEGIAKNIQYF. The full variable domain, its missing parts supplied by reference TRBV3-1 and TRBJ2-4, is DTAVSQTPKYLVTQMGNDKSIKCEQNLGHDTMYWYKQDSKKFLKIMFSYNNKELIINETVPNRFSPKSPDKAHLNLHINSLELGDSAVYFCASSQVVEGIAKNIQYFGAGTRLSVL.